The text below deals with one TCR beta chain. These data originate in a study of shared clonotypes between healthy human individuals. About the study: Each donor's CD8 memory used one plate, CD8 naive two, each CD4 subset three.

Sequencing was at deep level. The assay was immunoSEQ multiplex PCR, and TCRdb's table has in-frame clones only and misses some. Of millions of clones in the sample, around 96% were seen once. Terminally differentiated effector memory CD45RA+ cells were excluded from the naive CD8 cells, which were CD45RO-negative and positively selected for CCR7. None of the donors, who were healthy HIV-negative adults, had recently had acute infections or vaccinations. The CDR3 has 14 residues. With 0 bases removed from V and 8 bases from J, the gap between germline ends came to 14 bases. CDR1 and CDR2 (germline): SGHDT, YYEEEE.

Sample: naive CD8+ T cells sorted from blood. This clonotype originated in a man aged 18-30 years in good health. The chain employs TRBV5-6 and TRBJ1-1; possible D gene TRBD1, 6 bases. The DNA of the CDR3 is TGTGCCAGCAGCTTGGTTGGGACAAACTTCGAAGCTTTCTTT. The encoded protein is CASSLVGTNFEAFF.